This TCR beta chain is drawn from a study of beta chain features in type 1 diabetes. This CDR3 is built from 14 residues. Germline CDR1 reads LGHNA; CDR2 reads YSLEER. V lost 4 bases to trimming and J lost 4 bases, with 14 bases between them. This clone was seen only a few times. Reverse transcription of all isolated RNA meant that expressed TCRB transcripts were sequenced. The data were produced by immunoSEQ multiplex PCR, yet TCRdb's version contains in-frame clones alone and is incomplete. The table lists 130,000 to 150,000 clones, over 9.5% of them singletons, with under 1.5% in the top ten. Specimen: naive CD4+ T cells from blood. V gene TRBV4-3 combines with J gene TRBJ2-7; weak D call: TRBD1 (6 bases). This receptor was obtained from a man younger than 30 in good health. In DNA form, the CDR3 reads TGCGCCAGCAGCCTTCGACAGGTAATTTACGAGCAGTACTTC. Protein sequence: CASSLRQVIYEQYF.